The 8 T cell receptor beta chains presented below share a single source sample, sequenced in a study of cytomegalovirus exposure and HLA in healthy donors. Assay used: immunoSEQ multiplex PCR; TCRdb lists only in-frame clones, some missing. Here the sample spans some 320,000 clones, 87% being singletons. Sequencing was carried out using PBMCs. The receptors shown here come from a young woman in good health and CMV-seropositive.

This clone was seen only a few times. The V and J genes are TRBV13 and TRBJ1-2, with a weak D call TRBD1 (5 bases). The CDR3 contains 13 residues. CDR1 is PRHDT and CDR2 is FYEKMQ in the germline V gene (reference sequence). V lost 6 bases and J 2 bases, leaving 10 bases between the germline ends. The CDR3 region has the DNA TGTGCCAGCAGATCCGGGACCAACTATGGCTACACCTTC. It codes for CASRSGTNYGYTF.

This CDR3 is CASSLWARINEQFF. In DNA form, the CDR3 reads TGTGCCAGCAGCTTATGGGCCAGAATCAATGAGCAGTTCTTC. This chain connects TRBV7-9 to TRBJ2-1, with unresolved D. CDR1 and CDR2 (germline): SEHNR, FQNEAQ (reference sequence). V lost 2 bases and J 6 bases, leaving 11 bases between the germline ends. This CDR3 contains 14 residues.

V is TRBV30 and J is TRBJ2-2; no clear D. There are 12 residues in the CDR3. The V gene lost 2 bases and the J gene lost 4 bases, with 5 bases spanning the gap. In germline, CDR1 is GTSNPN, CDR2 SVGIG (reference sequence). The CDR3 reads CAWSPSTGELFF. The CDR3 nucleotides read TGTGCCTGGAGTCCCAGCACCGGGGAGCTGTTTTTT.

This clone was seen once. The V call is TRBV29-1, the J call TRBJ1-2; 10 bases fit TRBD1. Germline V gene data show CDR1 as SQVTM and CDR2 as ANQGSEA. V lost 2 bases, J lost 5 bases, and 2 bases stayed unmatched. The length of the CDR3 is 13 residues. The CDR3 reads CSVERTGGYGYTF. CDR3 coding DNA: TGCAGCGTTGAACGGACAGGGGGGTATGGCTACACCTTC.

This clone occurred once. This chain joins TRBV30 and TRBJ1-3; no clear D. V gave up 2 bases and J gave up 0 bases, with 8 bases separating them. The CDR3 contains 14 residues. Germline values: CDR1 GTSNPN, CDR2 SVGIG (reference sequence). CDR3 in amino acids: CAWSPGLSGNTIYF. The CDR3 nucleotides read TGTGCCTGGAGTCCCGGACTCTCTGGAAACACCATATATTTT.

The CDR3 DNA follows: TGTGCCAGCAGCCTACCGAGCAGAGTAGGAGCAAGCTCCTATAATTCACCCCTCCACTTT. Residues: CASSLPSRVGASSYNSPLHF. The chain uses TRBV2 and TRBJ1-6; no reliable D call. The CDR3 length is 20 residues. V lost 6 bases and J 0 bases, leaving 24 bases between the germline ends. Per the germline V gene, CDR1 is SNHLY and CDR2 is FYNNEI.

This clone appeared many times. Other DNA sequences within the sample encode an identical CDR3. The V and J genes are TRBV5-1 and TRBJ1-5; 7 nucleotides match TRBD1. The V gene's germline CDR1 is SGHRS and CDR2 YFSETQ. V lost 1 base and J lost 2; bases outside the gene matches: 0. The CDR3 length is 14 residues. The CDR3 loop reads CASSLTGGNQPQHF. As DNA, the CDR3 is TGCGCCAGCAGCTTGACAGGGGGCAATCAGCCCCAGCATTTT.

This sequence joins TRBV9 and TRBJ2-7; D is unclear. Deletions cut 3 bases from V and 3 bases from J, with 4 bases between. Germline CDR1 reads SGDLS; CDR2 reads YYNGEE. This CDR3 region has 11 residues. CDR3 DNA sequence: TGTGCCAGCAGCGACAACTACGAGCAGTACTTC. This translates into CASSDNYEQYF.